The following is a T cell receptor beta chain sequence with its context. Generated by immunoSEQ multiplex PCR, the TCRdb table keeps only in-frame clones and is missing some. The table lists about 140,000 clones, about 80% of them singletons. This specimen comes from a study of blood T cell repertoires in COVID-19. The CDR3 loop spans 15 amino acids. V and J are TRBV21-1 and TRBJ2-7; TRBD2 is taken as the D call from the table, unchecked against the DNA. TRBV21-1 constitutes a pseudogene. This receptor was obtained from a woman in her sixties or seventies with acute or convalescent COVID-19. The source material was peripheral blood. CDR3 sequence: CASSKGGLAGYEQYF. The CDR3 DNA reads as TGTGCCAGCAGCAAAGGGGGACTAGCGGGGTACGAGCAGTACTTC.